This TCR beta chain was sequenced for a study of B cell selection in AIRE deficiency. The protocol was immunoSEQ multiplex PCR, while the TCRdb copy is restricted to in-frame clones and leaves out a portion. The sample lists tens of thousands of clones; about 95% were seen once. Study conclusions and caveats: Of some 3,700 shared Treg TCRbeta sequences, 25% to 40% were healthy-donor-only and about 9.6% patient-only.

Comment on this clone: Its antigen is unidentified.

Regulatory T cells were sorted as CD4+CD25hiCD127low/negative cells. The germline V gene has CDR1 MDHEN and CDR2 SYDVKM. V lost 8 bases and J lost 13, with 22 bases in between. The CDR3 is 13 residues long. This receptor was identified in a human donor with AIRE deficiency. The chain has TRBV28 and TRBJ2-3; D possibly matches TRBD1 or TRBD2 (5 bases each). The sample was Tregs sorted from PBMCs. The CDR3 sequence: CASRSYDRDLEYF. In DNA form, the CDR3 reads TGTGCCAGCCGAAGTTACGACCGGGACCTCGAGTATTTT.